The T cell receptor beta chain under discussion was sequenced for a study of shared clonotypes between healthy human individuals. Broader study findings: Estimated clonotype richness was generally higher in naive than memory subsets.

In its sample, this clone was seen once. The antigen is unknown. Only Caucasian adults living in Nashville, Tennessee served as donors. The sorted-subset replicate PCRs were given around 200 ng DNA, which is about 30,000 T cell genomes. Assay: immunoSEQ multiplex PCR; the TCRdb copy retains only in-frame clones and omits some. This sample has roughly 2,500,000 clones; 93% occur once, and the top ten carry about 0.38%. Sequencing used naive CD4+ T cells from PBMCs. Specified subset: CD45RA+ positively selected. The clonotype comes from a man younger than 35 in good health. Some clones in this sample may be carry-over from other donors' samples.

The CDR3, as DNA: TGCAGTGCCTCGACAGCGAGGGTGGCTTTCTTT. Translating it yields CSASTARVAFF. The rearrangement uses TRBV20-1 and TRBJ1-1, with TRBD1 as a possible D gene (5 bases). Germline V gene lookup returns CDR1 DFQATT and CDR2 SNEGSKA (reference sequence). V was clipped by 6 bases and J by 11 bases, with 16 bases between them. The CDR3 length is 11 residues.